In this sample, the clone carrying this TCR beta chain turned up a few times. This record comes from a study of blood T cell repertoires in COVID-19. Study-wide background: Samples taken during acute and convalescent COVID-19 were collected in the United States, Italy and Spain.

The germline CDR1 and CDR2 sequences are LNHDA and SQIVND (reference sequence). V was clipped by 6 bases and J by 4 bases; unmatched bases: 3. This CDR3 comprises 14 residues. Individuals drawn from approximately 26 US areas were about 18 to 90 years old. Participant reports of clinical history set cohort assignment. This table comes from immunoSEQ multiplex PCR, and its TCRdb copy is limited to in-frame clones, with some not included. The sample yields approximately 180,000 clones, around 82% seen once. The J gene is TRBJ2-1, the V gene TRBV19; 10 nucleotides line up with TRBD2. The origin of this receptor is a woman aged 55-70 years with acute COVID-19. The sample consisted of PBMCs or T cells enriched from blood (not recorded which). The CDR3 spells CASSGLADYNEQFF. Here the CDR3 DNA reads TGTGCCAGTAGCGGACTAGCGGATTACAATGAGCAGTTCTTC.